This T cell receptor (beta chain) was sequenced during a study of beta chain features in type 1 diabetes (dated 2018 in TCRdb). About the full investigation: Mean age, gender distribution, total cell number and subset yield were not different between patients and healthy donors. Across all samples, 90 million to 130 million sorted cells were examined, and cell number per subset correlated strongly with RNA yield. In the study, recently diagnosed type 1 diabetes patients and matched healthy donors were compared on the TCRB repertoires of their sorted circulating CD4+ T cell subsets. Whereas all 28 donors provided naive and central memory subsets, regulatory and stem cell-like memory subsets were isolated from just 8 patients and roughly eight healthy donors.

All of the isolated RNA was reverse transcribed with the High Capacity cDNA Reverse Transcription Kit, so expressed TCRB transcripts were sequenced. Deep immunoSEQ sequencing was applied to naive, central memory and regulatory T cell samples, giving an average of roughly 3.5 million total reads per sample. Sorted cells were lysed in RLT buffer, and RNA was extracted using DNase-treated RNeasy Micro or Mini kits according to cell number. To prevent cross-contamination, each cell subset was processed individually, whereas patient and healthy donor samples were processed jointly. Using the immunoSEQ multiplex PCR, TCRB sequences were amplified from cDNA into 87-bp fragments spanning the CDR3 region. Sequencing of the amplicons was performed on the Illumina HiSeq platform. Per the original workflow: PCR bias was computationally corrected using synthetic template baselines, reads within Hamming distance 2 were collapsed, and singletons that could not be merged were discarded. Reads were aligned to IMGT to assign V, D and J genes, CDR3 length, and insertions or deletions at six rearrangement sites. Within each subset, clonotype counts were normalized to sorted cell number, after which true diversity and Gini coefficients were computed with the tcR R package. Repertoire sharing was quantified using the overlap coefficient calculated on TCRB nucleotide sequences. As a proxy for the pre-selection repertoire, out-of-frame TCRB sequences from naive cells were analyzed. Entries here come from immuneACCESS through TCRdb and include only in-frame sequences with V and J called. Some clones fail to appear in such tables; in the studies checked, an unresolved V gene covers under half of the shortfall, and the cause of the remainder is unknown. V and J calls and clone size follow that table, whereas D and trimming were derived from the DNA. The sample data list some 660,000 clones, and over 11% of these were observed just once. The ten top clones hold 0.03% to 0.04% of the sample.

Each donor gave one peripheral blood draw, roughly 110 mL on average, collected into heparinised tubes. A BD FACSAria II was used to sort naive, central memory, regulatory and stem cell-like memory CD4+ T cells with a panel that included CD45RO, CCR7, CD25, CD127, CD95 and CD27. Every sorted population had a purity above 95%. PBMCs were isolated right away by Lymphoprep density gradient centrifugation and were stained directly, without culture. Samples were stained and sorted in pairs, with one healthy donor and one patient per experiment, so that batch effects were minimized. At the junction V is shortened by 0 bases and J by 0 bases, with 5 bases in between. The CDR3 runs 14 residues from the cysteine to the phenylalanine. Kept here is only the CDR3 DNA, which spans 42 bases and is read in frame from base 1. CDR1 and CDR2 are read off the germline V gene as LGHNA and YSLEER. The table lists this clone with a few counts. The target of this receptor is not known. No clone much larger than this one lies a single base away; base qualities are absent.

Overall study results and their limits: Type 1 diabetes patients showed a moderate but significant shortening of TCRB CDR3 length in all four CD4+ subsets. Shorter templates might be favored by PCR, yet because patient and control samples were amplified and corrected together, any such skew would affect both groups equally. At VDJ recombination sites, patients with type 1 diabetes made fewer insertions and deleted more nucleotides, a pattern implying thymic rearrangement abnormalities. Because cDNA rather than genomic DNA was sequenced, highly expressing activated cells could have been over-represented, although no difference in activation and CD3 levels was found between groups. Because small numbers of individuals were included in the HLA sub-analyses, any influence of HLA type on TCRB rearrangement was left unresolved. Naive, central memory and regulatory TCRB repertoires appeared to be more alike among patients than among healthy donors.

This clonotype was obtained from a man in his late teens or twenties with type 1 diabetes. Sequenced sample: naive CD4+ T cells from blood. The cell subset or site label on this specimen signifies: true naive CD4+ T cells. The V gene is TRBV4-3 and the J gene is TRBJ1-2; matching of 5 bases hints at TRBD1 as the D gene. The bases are TGCGCCAGCAGCCAAGAAGGGGCTAACTATGGCTACACCTTC. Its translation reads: CASSQEGANYGYTF.